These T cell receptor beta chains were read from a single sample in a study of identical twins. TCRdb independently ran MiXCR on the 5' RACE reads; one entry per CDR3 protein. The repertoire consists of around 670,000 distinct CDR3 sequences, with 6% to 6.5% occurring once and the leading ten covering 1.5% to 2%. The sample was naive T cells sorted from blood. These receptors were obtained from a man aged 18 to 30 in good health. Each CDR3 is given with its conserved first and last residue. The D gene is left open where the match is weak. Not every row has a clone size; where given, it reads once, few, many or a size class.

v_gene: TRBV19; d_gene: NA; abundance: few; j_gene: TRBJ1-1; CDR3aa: CASSGTTVYTEAFF; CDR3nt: TGTGCCAGTAGTGGGACGACAGTATACACTGAAGCTTTCTTT
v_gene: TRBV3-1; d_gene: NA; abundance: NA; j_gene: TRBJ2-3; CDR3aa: CASSQVSRHTQYF; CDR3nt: TGTGCCAGCAGCCAAGTGAGTCGCCATACGCAGTATTTT
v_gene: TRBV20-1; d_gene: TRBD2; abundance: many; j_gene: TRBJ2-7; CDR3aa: CSARDATSGTYEQYF; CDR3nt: TGCAGTGCTAGAGATGCCACTAGCGGGACCTACGAGCAGTACTTC
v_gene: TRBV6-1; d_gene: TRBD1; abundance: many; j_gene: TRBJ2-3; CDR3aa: CASSPTGPIDTQYF; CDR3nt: TGTGCCAGCAGCCCGACAGGGCCCATAGATACGCAGTATTTT
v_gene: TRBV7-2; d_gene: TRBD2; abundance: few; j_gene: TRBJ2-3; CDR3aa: CASSLGTSGKDTQYF; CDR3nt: TGTGCCAGCAGCTTAGGCACTAGCGGGAAAGATACGCAGTATTTT
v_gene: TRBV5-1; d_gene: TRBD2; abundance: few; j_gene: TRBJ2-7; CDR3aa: CASSPGWTRAYEQYF; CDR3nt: TGCGCCAGCAGCCCGGGGTGGACTAGGGCGTACGAGCAGTACTTC
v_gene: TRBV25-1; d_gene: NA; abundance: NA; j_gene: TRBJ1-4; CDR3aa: CASSPLRGATNEKLFF; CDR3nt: TGTGCCAGCAGCCCCTTGCGTGGGGCAACTAATGAAAAACTGTTTTTT
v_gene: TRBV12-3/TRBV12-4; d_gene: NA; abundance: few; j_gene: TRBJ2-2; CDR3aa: CASSGLVRELFF; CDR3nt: TGTGCCAGCAGTGGACTCGTCCGGGAGCTGTTTTTT
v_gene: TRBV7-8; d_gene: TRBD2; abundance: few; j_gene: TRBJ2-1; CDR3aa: CASSSKTSLFSNEQFF; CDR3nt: TGTGCCAGCAGCTCTAAGACTAGCTTGTTTAGCAATGAGCAGTTCTTC
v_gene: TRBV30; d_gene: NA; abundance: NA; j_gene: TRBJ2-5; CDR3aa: CAWSGGAETQYF; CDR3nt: TGTGCCTGGTCTGGGGGTGCAGAGACCCAGTACTTC
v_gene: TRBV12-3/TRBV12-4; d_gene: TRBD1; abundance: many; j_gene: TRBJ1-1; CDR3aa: CASSLGTANTEAFF; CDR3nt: TGTGCCAGCAGCTTAGGGACAGCGAACACTGAAGCTTTCTTT
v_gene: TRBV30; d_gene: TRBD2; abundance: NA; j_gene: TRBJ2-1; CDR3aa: CAWSTTSGNYNEQFF; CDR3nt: TGTGCCTGGAGTACGACTAGCGGAAACTACAATGAGCAGTTCTTC
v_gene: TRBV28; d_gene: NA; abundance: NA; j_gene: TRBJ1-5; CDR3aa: CASSGTADLQPQHF; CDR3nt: TGTGCCAGCAGTGGGACGGCTGATCTTCAGCCCCAGCATTTT
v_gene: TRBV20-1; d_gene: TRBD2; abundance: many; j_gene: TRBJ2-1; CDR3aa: CSARRSGTSVYNEQFF; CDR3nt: TGCAGTGCTAGACGCTCCGGGACTAGCGTCTACAATGAGCAGTTCTTC
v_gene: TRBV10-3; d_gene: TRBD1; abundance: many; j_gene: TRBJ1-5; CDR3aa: CAITSLQGQPQHF; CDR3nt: TGTGCCATCACCTCCTTACAGGGGCAGCCCCAGCATTTT
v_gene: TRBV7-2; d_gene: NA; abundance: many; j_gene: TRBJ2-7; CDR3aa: CASEGSTYEQYF; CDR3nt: TGTGCCAGCGAGGGCAGCACCTACGAGCAGTACTTC
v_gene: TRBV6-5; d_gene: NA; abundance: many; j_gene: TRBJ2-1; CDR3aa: CASRYDRDINNEQFF; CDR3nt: TGTGCCAGCAGATATGATCGGGACATCAACAATGAGCAGTTCTTC
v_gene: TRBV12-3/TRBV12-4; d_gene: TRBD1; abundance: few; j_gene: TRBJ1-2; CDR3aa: CASRGTEYGYTF; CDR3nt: TGTGCCAGCAGGGGGACAGAGTATGGCTACACCTTC
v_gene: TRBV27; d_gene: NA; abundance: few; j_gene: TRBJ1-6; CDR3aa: CASSWTGPNSPLHF; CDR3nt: TGTGCCAGCAGTTGGACGGGGCCAAATTCACCCCTCCACTTT
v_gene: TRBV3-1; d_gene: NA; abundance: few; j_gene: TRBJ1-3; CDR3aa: CASSQEPTGNTIYF; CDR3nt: TGTGCCAGCAGCCAAGAGCCTACTGGAAACACCATATATTTT
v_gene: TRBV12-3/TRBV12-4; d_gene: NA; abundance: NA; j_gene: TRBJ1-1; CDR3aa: CASSRGSGGENTEAFF; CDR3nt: TGTGCCAGCAGTCGAGGGTCCGGGGGGGAGAACACTGAAGCTTTCTTT
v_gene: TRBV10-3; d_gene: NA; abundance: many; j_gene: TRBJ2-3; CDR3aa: CAISETDTQYF; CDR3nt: TGTGCCATCAGTGAGACAGATACGCAGTATTTT
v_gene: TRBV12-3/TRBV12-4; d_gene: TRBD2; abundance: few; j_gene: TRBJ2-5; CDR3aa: CASSPFGGSETQYF; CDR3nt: TGTGCCAGTTCCCCCTTCGGCGGGAGCGAGACCCAGTACTTC
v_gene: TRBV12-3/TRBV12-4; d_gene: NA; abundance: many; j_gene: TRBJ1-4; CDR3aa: CASTLHPAREKLFF; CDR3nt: TGTGCCAGCACCCTTCATCCCGCACGAGAAAAACTGTTTTTT
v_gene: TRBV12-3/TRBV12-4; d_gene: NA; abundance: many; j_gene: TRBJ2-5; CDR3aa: CASSLVGVPETQYF; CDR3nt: TGTGCCAGCAGTTTGGTCGGTGTCCCAGAGACCCAGTACTTC
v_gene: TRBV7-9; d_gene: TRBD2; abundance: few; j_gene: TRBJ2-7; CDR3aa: CASSAHLGLAPYEQYF; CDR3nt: TGTGCCAGCAGCGCGCATTTAGGACTAGCGCCCTACGAGCAGTACTTC
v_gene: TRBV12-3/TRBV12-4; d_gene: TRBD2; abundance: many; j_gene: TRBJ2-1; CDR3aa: CASSLARLAGPRDNEQFF; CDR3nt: TGTGCCAGCAGTTTAGCGCGACTAGCGGGACCAAGGGACAATGAGCAGTTCTTC
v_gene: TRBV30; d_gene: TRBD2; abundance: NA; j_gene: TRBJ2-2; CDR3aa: CAWSLGLAGTGELFF; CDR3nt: TGTGCCTGGAGCCTCGGACTAGCGGGAACCGGGGAGCTGTTTTTT
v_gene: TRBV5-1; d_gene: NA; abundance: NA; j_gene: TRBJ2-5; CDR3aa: CARTARTTQYF; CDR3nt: TGCGCCAGGACGGCCAGAACGACCCAGTACTTC
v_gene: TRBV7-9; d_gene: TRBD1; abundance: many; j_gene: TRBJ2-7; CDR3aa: CASSRGTGGIYEQYF; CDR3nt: TGTGCCAGCAGCAGAGGGACAGGGGGCATATACGAGCAGTACTTC
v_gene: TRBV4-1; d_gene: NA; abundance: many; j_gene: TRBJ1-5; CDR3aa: CASSQVWTVPEGNQPQHF; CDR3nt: TGCGCCAGCAGCCAGGTCTGGACAGTCCCGGAGGGCAATCAGCCCCAGCATTTT
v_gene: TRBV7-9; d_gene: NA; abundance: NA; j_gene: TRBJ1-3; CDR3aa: CASSTTGHSGNTIYF; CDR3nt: TGTGCCAGCAGCACAACAGGGCACTCTGGAAACACCATATATTTT
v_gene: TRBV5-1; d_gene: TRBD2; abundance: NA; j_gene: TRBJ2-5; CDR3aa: CASSSGLAGEVGETQYF; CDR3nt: TGCGCCAGCAGCTCCGGACTAGCGGGAGAGGTGGGGGAGACCCAGTACTTC
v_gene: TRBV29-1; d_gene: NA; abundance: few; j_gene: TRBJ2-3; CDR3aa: CSSSTSTDTQYF; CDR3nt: TGCAGTAGTTCCACTAGCACAGATACGCAGTATTTT
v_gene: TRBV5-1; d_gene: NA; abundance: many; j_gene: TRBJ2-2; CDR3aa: CASSLAEGRGGELFF; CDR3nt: TGCGCCAGCAGCTTGGCCGAAGGGCGAGGCGGGGAGCTGTTTTTT
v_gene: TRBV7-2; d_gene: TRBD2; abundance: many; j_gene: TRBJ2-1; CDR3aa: CASSFREAGPYNEQFF; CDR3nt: TGTGCCAGCAGCTTCAGAGAAGCGGGACCCTACAATGAGCAGTTCTTC
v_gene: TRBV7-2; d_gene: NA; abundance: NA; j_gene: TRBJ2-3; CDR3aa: CASSRGGGQWADTQYF; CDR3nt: TGTGCCAGCAGCCGAGGGGGGGGACAGTGGGCAGATACGCAGTATTTT
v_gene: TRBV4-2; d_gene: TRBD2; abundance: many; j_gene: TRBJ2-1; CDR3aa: CASSQGLAGENEQFF; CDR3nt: TGTGCCAGCAGCCAGGGACTAGCGGGAGAAAATGAGCAGTTCTTC
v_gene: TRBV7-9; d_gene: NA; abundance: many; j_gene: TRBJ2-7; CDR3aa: CASSLAGGPTYEQYF; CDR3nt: TGTGCCAGCAGCTTAGCTGGCGGGCCCACCTACGAGCAGTACTTC
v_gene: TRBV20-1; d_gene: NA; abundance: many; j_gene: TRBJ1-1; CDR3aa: CSATPTGEAFF; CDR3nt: TGCAGTGCAACCCCGACAGGAGAAGCTTTCTTT
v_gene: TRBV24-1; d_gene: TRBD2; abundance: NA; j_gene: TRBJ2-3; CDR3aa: CATSDRSGGSTDTQYF; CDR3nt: TGTGCCACCAGTGATCGGTCGGGGGGGAGCACAGATACGCAGTATTTT
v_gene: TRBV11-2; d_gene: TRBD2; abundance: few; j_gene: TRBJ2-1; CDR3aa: CASSFVTFVASGRKPNEQFF; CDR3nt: TGTGCCAGCAGCTTTGTAACCTTTGTGGCTAGCGGGAGGAAGCCCAATGAGCAGTTCTTC
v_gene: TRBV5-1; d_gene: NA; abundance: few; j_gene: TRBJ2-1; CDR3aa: CASSLAGRGRRDNEQFF; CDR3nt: TGCGCCAGCAGCTTGGCCGGGAGGGGGCGGAGGGACAATGAGCAGTTCTTC
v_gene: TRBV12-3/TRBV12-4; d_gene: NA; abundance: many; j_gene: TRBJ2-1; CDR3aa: CASRQVDEQFF; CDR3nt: TGTGCCAGCAGACAAGTGGATGAGCAGTTCTTC
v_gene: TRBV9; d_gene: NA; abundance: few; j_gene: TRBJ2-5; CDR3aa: CASSVFQGGETQYF; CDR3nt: TGTGCCAGCAGCGTTTTTCAGGGAGGTGAGACCCAGTACTTC
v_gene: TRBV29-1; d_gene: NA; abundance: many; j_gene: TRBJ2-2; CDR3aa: CSTGRTGELFF; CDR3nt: TGCAGCACAGGGCGCACCGGGGAGCTGTTTTTT